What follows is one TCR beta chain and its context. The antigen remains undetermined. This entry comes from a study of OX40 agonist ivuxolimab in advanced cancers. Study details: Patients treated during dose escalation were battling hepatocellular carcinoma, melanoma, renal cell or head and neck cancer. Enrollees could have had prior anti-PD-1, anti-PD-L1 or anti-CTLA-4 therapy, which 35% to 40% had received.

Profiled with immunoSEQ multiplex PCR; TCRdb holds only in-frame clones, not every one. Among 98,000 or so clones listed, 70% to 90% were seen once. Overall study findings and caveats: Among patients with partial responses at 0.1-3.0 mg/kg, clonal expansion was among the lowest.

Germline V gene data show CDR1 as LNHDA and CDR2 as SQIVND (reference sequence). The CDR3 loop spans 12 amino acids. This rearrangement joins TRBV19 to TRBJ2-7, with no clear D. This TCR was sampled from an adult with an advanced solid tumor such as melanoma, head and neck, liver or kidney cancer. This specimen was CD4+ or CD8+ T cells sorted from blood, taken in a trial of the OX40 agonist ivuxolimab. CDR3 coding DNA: TGTGCGAGCGTGGCGGCCCCCTACGAGCAGTACTTC. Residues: CASVAAPYEQYF.